The clone carrying this T cell receptor beta chain appeared once. Its antigen is undetermined. The sample carries other DNA sequences with the same CDR3. The table came from immunoSEQ multiplex PCR; TCRdb's copy has only in-frame clones and leaves some out. The top ten hold approximately 4.5% of the sample, which has roughly 150,000 clones, around nine tenths seen once. This sample was taken from a study of T cell responses to AZD1222 COVID-19 vaccine. Germline V gene data show CDR1 as ENHRY and CDR2 as SYGVKD. There are 12 residues in the CDR3. Trimming shortened V by 6 bases and J by 1 base, and 5 bases separated the two germline ends. Overall study findings and caveats: Unmutated variant regions are reportedly the target of nearly half of TCRs that are spike-specific. Scientists sampled the repertoires only once the peak T cell response had passed. Clonal diversity was possibly underestimated, and white British individuals and females predominated among donors.

The V gene is TRBV10-3, the J gene TRBJ2-3, with D unresolved. The material sequenced was peripheral blood, taken on day 0 of AZD1222 vaccination. The TCR comes from an adult in good health. The CDR3 DNA reads as TGTGCCATCAGGGGCGGCACAGATACGCAGTATTTT. Its translation: CAIRGGTDTQYF.